The entry below describes one T cell receptor beta chain. The CDR3 totals 13 residues. V gave up 6 bases and J gave up 6 bases, with 11 bases separating them. CDR1 and CDR2 (germline): MGHRA, YSYEKL. The data originate from a study of blood T cell repertoires in COVID-19. Study background: COVID-19 samples, acute and convalescent, were from the United States, Italy and Spain. The cDNA or gDNA used as material had been derived from T cells, B-cell-depleted T cells, or PBMCs.

Under the authors' procedure: Amplification of reference gene primers provided the estimated nucleated cell counts. Sequencing was performed with immunoSEQ multiplex PCR; in TCRdb, only in-frame clones are kept and a portion is missing. V and J calls and clone size are given by that table; D and trimming were obtained from the DNA. The sample shows under 250,000 clones, roughly 88% of them seen only once. While infection was still active, Seattle patients were enrolled and then followed longitudinally. The V gene is TRBV4-1, the J gene TRBJ1-4; a possible D gene is TRBD1 (5 bases). Sequenced material: peripheral blood. This clonotype originated in a woman older than 75 with COVID-19, enrolled during active disease. DNA of the CDR3: TGCGCCAGCAGAAAGCTAGGGGATGAAAAACTGTTTTTT. Its translation: CASRKLGDEKLFF.